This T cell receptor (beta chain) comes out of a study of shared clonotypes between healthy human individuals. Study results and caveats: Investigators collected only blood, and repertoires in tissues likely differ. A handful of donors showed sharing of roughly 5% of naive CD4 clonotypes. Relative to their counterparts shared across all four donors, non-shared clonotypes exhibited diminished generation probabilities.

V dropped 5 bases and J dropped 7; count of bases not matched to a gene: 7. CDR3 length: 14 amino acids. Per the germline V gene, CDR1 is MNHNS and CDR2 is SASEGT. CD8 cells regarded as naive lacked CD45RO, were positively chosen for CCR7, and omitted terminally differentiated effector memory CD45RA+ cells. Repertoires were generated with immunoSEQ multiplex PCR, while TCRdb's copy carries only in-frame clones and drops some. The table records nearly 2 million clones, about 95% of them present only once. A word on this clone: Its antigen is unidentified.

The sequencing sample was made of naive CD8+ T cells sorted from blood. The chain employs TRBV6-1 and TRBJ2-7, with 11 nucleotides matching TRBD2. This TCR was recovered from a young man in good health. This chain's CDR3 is CASSLLAGAGEQYF. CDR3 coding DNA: TGTGCCAGCAGTCTACTAGCGGGGGCGGGTGAGCAGTACTTC.